The 26 T cell receptor beta chains reported below all come from one sample, sequenced in a study of blood T cell repertoires in COVID-19. Generated by immunoSEQ multiplex PCR, the TCRdb table keeps only in-frame clones and is missing some. Of roughly 330,000 clones listed, over 75% were seen once; the top ten hold under 5%. Sample: peripheral blood. All receptors derive from a woman between 45 and 60 years old with active or convalescent COVID-19.

The rearrangement links TRBV6-6 to TRBJ2-1; TRBD1 agrees at 8 bases. Trimming removed 5 bases from V and 7 bases from J; junction bases left unmatched: 4. From germline, CDR1 is MNHNY and CDR2 SVGAGI (reference sequence). The CDR3 is made up of 13 amino acids. The CDR3 DNA reads TGTGCCAGCAGTCCGCAGGGGGCAAATGAGCAGTTCTTC. The encoded protein is CASSPQGANEQFF.

This rearrangement joins TRBV6-5 to TRBJ2-7, with 9 bases that match TRBD1. J gave up 4 bases and V 6 bases, and 4 bases lay outside the gene matches. Germline CDR1 is MNHEY and CDR2 is SVGAGI. The CDR3 runs 13 residues. The CDR3 reads CASRRQGGYEQYF. DNA for the CDR3: TGTGCCAGCAGGAGACAGGGGGGTTACGAGCAGTACTTC.

The chain is built from TRBV16 and TRBJ1-3, with a possible D match to TRBD1 (5 bases). Germline V gene data show CDR1 as KGHSY and CDR2 as FQNENV. Trimming removed 0 bases at V and 0 bases at J, with 27 bases between. This CDR3 is 22 amino acids long. The CDR3 bases are TGTGCCAGCAGCCAATCTTTGTCAGCGGGGTACAGGACCAGACCCTCTGGAAACACCATATATTTT. Amino acid sequence: CASSQSLSAGYRTRPSGNTIYF. Full variable domain (missing parts from reference TRBV16 and TRBJ1-3): GEEVAQTPKHLVRGEGQKAKLYCAPIKGHSYVFWYQQVLKNEFKFLISFQNENVFDETGMPKERFSAKCLPNSPCSLEIQATKLEDSAVYFCASSQSLSAGYRTRPSGNTIYFGEGSWLTVV.

J is TRBJ2-7 and V is TRBV2, with 14 bases matching TRBD2. The CDR3 has 16 residues. V trimming: 4 bases; J trimming: 6 bases; junction bases outside the gene matches: 8. Germline V gene data show CDR1 as SNHLY and CDR2 as FYNNEI. The DNA of the CDR3 is TGTGCCAGCAGTGCCGGGACTAGCGGGAGACTGGGCGAGCAGTACTTC. Amino acids: CASSAGTSGRLGEQYF.

This clone was seen just once. This sequence joins TRBV5-1 and TRBJ2-7; 8 nucleotides agree with TRBD1. The CDR3 is 15 amino acids. The J segment lost 3 bases and the V segment lost 0 bases, leaving 5 bases of the junction unmatched. Germline loops: CDR1 SGHRS, CDR2 YFSETQ. CDR3 bases: TGCGCCAGCAGCTTGGGATCAGGGGGCGGCTACGAGCAGTACTTC. It translates to CASSLGSGGGYEQYF.

V is TRBV15 and J is TRBJ1-6; possibly TRBD1 for D (5 bases). The CDR3 has 13 residues. Germline CDR1 and CDR2: LNHNV and YYDKDF (reference sequence). Trimming left V 8 bases short and J 8 bases short, with 13 bases between. The CDR3 coding sequence is TGTGCCACCCTCAGGTCAGGGCATTCACCCCTCCACTTT. Amino acids: CATLRSGHSPLHF.

V gene TRBV5-1 combines with J gene TRBJ2-1, with a possible D match to TRBD1 (6 bases). Deletions cut 4 bases from V and 7 bases from J, with 18 bases between. Germline CDR1 SGHRS, CDR2 YFSETQ. The CDR3 is made up of 15 amino acids. The CDR3 bases are TGCGCCAGCAGCCCTGGACAGAACCCAGCGAATGAGCAGTTCTTC. It is translated as CASSPGQNPANEQFF.

The rearrangement links TRBV7-9 to TRBJ1-1; D is ambiguous. V dropped 5 bases and J dropped 5 bases, with 12 bases sitting between them. CDR1 is SEHNR and CDR2 is FQNEAQ in the germline V gene (reference sequence). The CDR3 is 13 residues long. DNA for the CDR3: TGTGCCAGCAGCCCACGGCTGAGGACTGAAGCTTTCTTT. As protein: CASSPRLRTEAFF.

This clone was picked up a small number of times. J is TRBJ1-1 and V is TRBV3-1 (or the pseudogene TRBV3-2), with a possible D match to TRBD1 (5 bases). This CDR3 has 13 residues. V was clipped by 6 bases and J by 4 bases, with 12 bases between them. The germline V gene encodes CDR1 LGHDT and CDR2 YNNKEL (reference sequence). The DNA of the CDR3 is TGTGCCAGCAGTGTCAGGGAAACCACTGAAGCTTTCTTT. This translates into CASSVRETTEAFF.

This chain connects TRBV6-2 or TRBV6-3 to TRBJ2-1; D may be TRBD1 (5 bases). Germline V CDR1 and CDR2: MNHEY, SVGEGT. V lost 9 bases and J lost 4, with 22 bases in between. The CDR3 sequence is 16 residues long. CDR3: CASSNFGASRYNEQFF. The CDR3 DNA reads TGTGCCAGTAGTAACTTTGGGGCCAGTCGGTACAATGAGCAGTTCTTC.

In DNA form, the CDR3 reads TGCGCCAGCAGCTCGACAGGGGGCGGCTACACCTTC. This translates into CASSSTGGGYTF. The genes are TRBV5-1 and TRBJ1-2; 10 bases agree with TRBD1. The germline V gene has CDR1 SGHRS and CDR2 YFSETQ. CDR3 length: 12 residues. V lost 3 bases and J lost 8; bases outside the gene matches: 1.

The rearrangement links TRBV15 to TRBJ1-1; the D gene is possibly TRBD1 (6 bases). Deletions cut 2 bases from V and 4 bases from J, with 17 bases between. The germline CDR1 and CDR2 sequences are LNHNV and YYDKDF (reference sequence). CDR3 length equals 16 residues. The CDR3 loop is CATSRLTGSTVTEAFF. In DNA form, the CDR3 reads TGTGCCACCAGCAGACTCACAGGGTCTACAGTCACTGAAGCTTTCTTT.

V and J are TRBV14 and TRBJ2-1; perhaps TRBD2 as D (6 bases). The CDR3 contains 13 residues. Per germline, CDR1 SGHDN and CDR2 FVKESK. V dropped 5 bases and J dropped 4 bases, with 9 bases sitting between them. CDR3 sequence (DNA): TGTGCCAGCAGCGACGGGACTTACAATGAGCAGTTCTTC. Its protein is CASSDGTYNEQFF.

The rearrangement joins TRBV7-2 to TRBJ1-1; D might be TRBD1 (5 bases). V lost 3 bases, J lost 6 bases, and 8 bases lay in between. CDR1 SGHTA and CDR2 FQGNSA come from the germline V gene. The CDR3 runs to 12 residues. The CDR3 nucleotides read TGTGCCAGCAGCTTCGACAGACCTGAAGCTTTCTTT. It specifies CASSFDRPEAFF.

This rearrangement joins TRBV27 to TRBJ2-7; D ambiguous. The CDR3 is 14 residues long. Germline V gene lookup returns CDR1 MNHEY and CDR2 SMNVEV (reference sequence). Trimming shortened V by 1 base and J by 6 bases, and 13 bases separated the two germline ends. The DNA for the CDR3 is TGTGCCAGCAGTTTATTTGTCCCCCCCCGCGAGCAGTACTTC. This encodes CASSLFVPPREQYF.

This clone was detected a few times. The CDR3 loop is CASSSGTVNTEAFF. DNA for the CDR3: TGTGCCAGCAGCTCCGGGACAGTTAACACTGAAGCTTTCTTT. J is TRBJ1-1 and V is TRBV7-2; 7 bases align to TRBD1. Germline CDR1 SGHTA, CDR2 FQGNSA. V was clipped by 4 bases and J by 2 bases; unmatched bases: 4. The CDR3 is made up of 14 amino acids.

The CDR3 bases are TGTGCCAGTACTTACAGGGACAGGGCCGACAATGAGCAGTTCTTC. The encoded protein is CASTYRDRADNEQFF. The rearrangement uses TRBV19 and TRBJ2-1; TRBD1 matches at 9 bases. Germline CDR1 reads LNHDA; CDR2 reads SQIVND (reference sequence). The trim removed 7 bases at V and 5 bases at J, leaving 9 bases unmatched. The CDR3 spans 15 residues.

This clone was picked up a small number of times. The rearrangement joins TRBV2 to TRBJ1-6; D is possibly TRBD1 (6 bases). The CDR3 totals 13 residues. V lost 5 bases and J lost 14, with 16 bases in between. Germline lookup yields CDR1 SNHLY and CDR2 FYNNEI. CDR3 protein: CASSPFQGPALHF. CDR3 DNA sequence: TGTGCCAGCAGTCCTTTTCAGGGGCCGGCCCTCCACTTT. Drawing the rest from reference TRBV2 and TRBJ1-6, the complete variable domain is EPEVTQTPSHQVTQMGQEVILRCVPISNHLYFYWYRQILGQKVEFLVSFYNNEISEKSEIFDDQFSVERPDGSNFTLKIRSTKLEDSAMYFCASSPFQGPALHFGNGTRLTVT.

The gene calls are TRBV19 and TRBJ2-5; D is unclear. Germline V gives CDR1 LNHDA, CDR2 SQIVND (reference sequence). V lost 1 base and J lost 0, with 9 bases in between. The CDR3 extends over 15 amino acids. The CDR3: CASSIGQNYQETQYF. CDR3 nucleotides: TGTGCCAGTAGTATAGGGCAGAATTACCAAGAGACCCAGTACTTC.

Turning to this clone: At the DNA level, this CDR3 is encoded by other sequences in the same sample as well. V and J are TRBV28 and TRBJ1-5; 7 positions agree with TRBD1. The CDR3 contains 13 residues. V gave up 5 bases and J gave up 6 bases; unmatched junction bases: 4. Germline assignment: CDR1 MDHEN and CDR2 SYDVKM. The CDR3 sequence is CASSNRGSQPQHF. The CDR3 bases are TGTGCCAGCAGTAACAGGGGAAGTCAGCCCCAGCATTTT.

The chain has TRBV10-3 and TRBJ1-1; 7 nucleotides match TRBD1. V dropped 4 bases and J dropped 5; count of bases not matched to a gene: 10. This CDR3 spans 15 amino acids. Per germline, CDR1 ENHRY and CDR2 SYGVKD. CDR3 nucleotide sequence: TGTGCCATCAGTGGAGAAGGGGGCCCGGGGACTGAAGCTTTCTTT. Protein: CAISGEGGPGTEAFF.

The chain carries TRBV2 and TRBJ2-2; 11 positions agree with TRBD2. This CDR3 contains 15 residues. The ends lost 2 bases at V and 7 bases at J; junction bases unmatched: 3. Germline-derived CDR1 and CDR2 are SNHLY and FYNNEI. The CDR3 coding sequence is TGTGCCAGCAGTGAAATAGCGGGGGGGATCGGGGAGCTGTTTTTT. This codes for CASSEIAGGIGELFF.

The chain combines TRBV27 with TRBJ1-6; TRBD1 matches 11 bases. V shed 8 bases, J shed 7 bases, and the junction held 7 bases outside the gene matches. Per the germline V gene, CDR1 is MNHEY and CDR2 is SMNVEV (reference sequence). This CDR3 is built from 15 residues. CDR3 amino acids: CASGQGALPNSPLHF. DNA of the CDR3: TGTGCCAGCGGACAGGGGGCTCTTCCGAATTCACCCCTCCACTTT.

V and J are TRBV5-6 and TRBJ2-4, with 8 bases lining up with TRBD1. Germline V gene sequence: CDR1 SGHDT, CDR2 YYEEEE. J lost 8 bases, V lost 4 bases, and 8 bases had no gene match. The CDR3 consists of 14 residues. DNA for the CDR3: TGTGCCAGCAGCCACCCAGGACAGGGTCACATTCAGTACTTC. It specifies CASSHPGQGHIQYF.

This sequence joins TRBV18 and TRBJ1-1; the D gene is possibly TRBD1 (6 bases). V lost 6 bases and J 2 bases, leaving 13 bases between the germline ends. This CDR3 has 14 amino acids. Germline-derived CDR1 and CDR2 are KGHSH and LQKENI. The CDR3 DNA sequence: TGTGCCAGCTCGGGGGACAACTATAACACTGAAGCTTTCTTT. Translation: CASSGDNYNTEAFF.

The DNA for the CDR3 is TGCAGTGCTAGTAGCACAGGTGATTATGGCTACACCTTC. This codes for CSASSTGDYGYTF. The chain couples TRBV20-1 to TRBJ1-2, with D perhaps matching TRBD1 (5 bases). Per the germline V gene, CDR1 is DFQATT and CDR2 is SNEGSKA (reference sequence). This CDR3 has 13 residues. V shed 3 bases and J shed 5 bases, with 13 bases lying between them.